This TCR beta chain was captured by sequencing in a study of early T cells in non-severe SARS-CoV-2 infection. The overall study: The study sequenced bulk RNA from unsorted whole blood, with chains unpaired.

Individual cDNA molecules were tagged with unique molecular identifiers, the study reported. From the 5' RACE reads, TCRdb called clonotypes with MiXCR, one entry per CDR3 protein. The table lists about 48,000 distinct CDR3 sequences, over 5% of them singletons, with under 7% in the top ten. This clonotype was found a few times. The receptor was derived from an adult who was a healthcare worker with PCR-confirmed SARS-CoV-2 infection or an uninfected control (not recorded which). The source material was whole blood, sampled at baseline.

The CDR3 sequence: CASSGRGLVSYNSPLHF. The DNA for the CDR3 is TGTGCCAGCTCGGGCAGGGGTTTGGTGTCCTATAATTCACCCCTCCACTTT. V gene TRBV28 combines with J gene TRBJ1-6, with D tentatively TRBD1 (6 bases). This CDR3 region has 17 residues. Trimming removed 8 bases at V and 1 base at J, with 18 bases between. Germline-derived CDR1 and CDR2 are MDHEN and SYDVKM.